This T cell receptor beta chain was sequenced in a study of blood T cell repertoires in COVID-19 (dated by TCRdb to 2020 to 2022). With regard to the full study: Samples from collaborators originated in the United States, Italy and Spain and spanned both the acute and convalescent phases of COVID-19. The prospective study material was composed of cDNA or gDNA derived from T cells, B-cell-depleted T cells, or PBMCs. The dataset comprised deeply sampled blood TCRbeta repertoires from subjects exposed to, actively infected with, or recovered from COVID-19. The repertoires were released in a freely available public database intended as a resource for research on the immune response to SARS-CoV-2. Samples were obtained from the ongoing ImmuneRACE study (first 160 participants) and from 1,000 to 1,500 subjects provided by 6 global collaborators. Sample metadata almost always included a de-identified subject ID, COVID-19 status, age in years and sex. Where available, HLA class I and class II types were obtained from metadata supplied by the sample provider rather than from assay-based typing.

The count of this clone is one. Its antigen specificity is not known. Per-base qualities were not stored, and no clone one base away is much larger. The immunoSEQ Assay, a bias-controlled multiplex PCR, was used to amplify TCRbeta CDR3 regions from genomic DNA. Processing in the source paper ran as follows. Nucleated cell counts per sample were estimated from amplification of reference gene primers within the assay. To quantify the absolute abundance of each unique TCRbeta CDR3 rearrangement, sequence reads were collapsed and filtered. For each sample, productive Simpson clonality was calculated as the square root of Simpson's diversity index over productive rearrangements. TCRdb took this table from immuneACCESS and kept in-frame rearrangements with V and J called. Such tables lack part of the clones; where checked against another copy, unresolved V genes explain under half of the gap, and the rest is unexplained. The V and J calls and the clone size are those of that table, but D and trimming were determined from the DNA. The table for this sample lists about 370,000 clones; more than 70% of them were counted only once. The ten largest clones take up less than 11% of the sample.

At one collaborating source in Seattle, patients were enrolled during active infection and were followed longitudinally through the course of disease. Whole blood was collected in K2EDTA tubes by collaborating institutions according to the institutions' own protocols. Collaborator samples were shipped for TCRbeta analysis as frozen whole blood, isolated PBMCs, or DNA extracted from either sample type. Points the paper makes about the study in general: The quantity of clinical and demographic metadata differed by source and by participant and was supplied without curation.

The TCR was taken from a woman aged 25 to 45 with COVID-19, enrolled during active disease. The sequencing sample was made of peripheral blood.

The nucleotide sequence reads as follows: TGTGCCAGCAGCTCCGGGACAGGGGTTAATCAGCCCCAGCATTTT. This sequence encodes CASSSGTGVNQPQHF. The chain was built from TRBV5-5 and TRBJ1-5, and TRBD1 aligns with 10 junction nucleotides. Reading from cysteine to phenylalanine, the CDR3 counts 15 amino acids. CDR3 DNA only is kept here, 45 bases in frame from base 1. The germline V gene (reference sequence) specifies SGHKS as CDR1 and YYEKEE as CDR2. Germline trimming amounts to 3 bases on V and 4 bases on J, with 4 as the count of junction bases outside the gene matches.